This is a list of T cell receptor beta chains from one sample in a study of T cell responses to AZD1222 COVID-19 vaccine. Clones were sequenced by immunoSEQ multiplex PCR, and TCRdb holds only the in-frame ones, with some missing. Of approximately 99,000 clones in the sample, approximately 90% were seen once. Here the sequenced sample was peripheral blood, taken on day 0 of MenACWY control vaccination. All receptors come from an adult in good health. The CDR3 runs from the conserved cysteine through the conserved F or W. Fields, in order: D gene, clone size, V gene, J gene, CDR3 DNA, CDR3 protein. The D gene is left open where the match is weak. Some rows have no size entry. The others give once, few or many, or a class for an expanded clone.

.	.	TRBV30	TRBJ1-5	TGTGCCTGGACCGACGGGGAGTTTCAGCCCCAGCATTTT	CAWTDGEFQPQHF
.	few	TRBV6-5	TRBJ1-2	TGTGCCAGCAGCCAAGGGGGGATTCCGTATGGCTACACCTTC	CASSQGGIPYGYTF
TRBD2	once	TRBV7-2	TRBJ2-2	TGTGCCAGCAGCTTGTTAGCGGGCCCGAACACCGGGGAGCTGTTTTTT	CASSLLAGPNTGELFF
TRBD2	.	TRBV29-1	TRBJ2-5	TGCAGCGTTGAAGAGGCCGGGACTAATTATCAAGAGACCCAGTACTTC	CSVEEAGTNYQETQYF
.	.	TRBV7-8	TRBJ1-5	TGTGCCAGCAGCTTACAGCCCCGGGACACCAATCAGCCCCAGCATTTT	CASSLQPRDTNQPQHF
.	medium-sized	TRBV19	TRBJ2-1	TGTGCCAGTAGTATAAAAGGGGGGCCGAGAGAGCAGTTCTTC	CASSIKGGPREQFF
.	.	TRBV7-8	TRBJ1-5	TGTGCCAGCAGCCAAGACCCCACCTCGCCGATCAGATATAGCAATCAGCCCCAGCATTTT	CASSQDPTSPIRYSNQPQHF
TRBD2	.	TRBV3-1/TRBV3-2	TRBJ2-7	TGTGCCAGCAGCCAAGGACTAGCTTTGAGCGAGCAGTACTTC	CASSQGLALSEQYF
.	.	TRBV30	TRBJ1-4	TGTGCCTGGAGAGTTCCGGGACAACCAAATGAAAAACTGTTTTTT	CAWRVPGQPNEKLFF
TRBD1	once	TRBV12-5	TRBJ2-1	TGTGCTAGTGGTTTAACAGGGGGACGGTTGAGTGAGCAGTTCTTC	CASGLTGGRLSEQFF
.	once	TRBV7-6	TRBJ1-1	TGTGCCAGCAGCTCCAAAGCAGGGATAGCCACTGAAGCTTTCTTT	CASSSKAGIATEAFF
.	.	TRBV6-6	TRBJ2-1	TGTGCCAGCAGGGACAGCTACAATGAGCAGTTCTTC	CASRDSYNEQFF
.	.	TRBV29-1	TRBJ2-5	TGCAGCGTTCACCAACCCCTGGAGACCCAGTACTTC	CSVHQPLETQYF
TRBD1	.	TRBV20-1	TRBJ2-7	TGCAGTGCTGCACAGGGGAACGAGCAGTACTTC	CSAAQGNEQYF
.	.	TRBV14	TRBJ1-4	TGTGCCAGCAGCCGAGCAACTAATGAAAAACTGTTTTTT	CASSRATNEKLFF
.	.	TRBV28	TRBJ1-4	TGTGCCAGCAGTAAACAGGGTGAGAGTGTACCCGATGGGGATGAAAAACTGTTTTTT	CASSKQGESVPDGDEKLFF
TRBD1	.	TRBV7-8	TRBJ1-5	TGTGCCAGCAGCATAGGGGACAGACAAAATCAGCCCCAGCATTTT	CASSIGDRQNQPQHF
.	.	TRBV5-1	TRBJ1-4	TGCGCCAGCAGCGCGGGTCCCTCGACTAATGAAAAACTGTTTTTT	CASSAGPSTNEKLFF
.	.	TRBV5-6	TRBJ1-1	TGTGCCAGCAGCTTTGAGGTTCGGGGCACTGAAGCTTTCTTT	CASSFEVRGTEAFF
.	.	TRBV15	TRBJ2-5	TGTGCCACCAGCAGAGTCGGGCTCGAGGGGGAGACCCAGTACTTC	CATSRVGLEGETQYF
.	.	TRBV4-1	TRBJ2-1	TGCGCCAGCAGCCACACAGAAAACCGGAACAATGAGCAGTTCTTC	CASSHTENRNNEQFF
.	few	TRBV5-4	TRBJ2-7	TGTGCCAGCAGCTTGGCAGGGGAGTTCATCTACGAGCAGTACTTC	CASSLAGEFIYEQYF
.	.	TRBV19	TRBJ1-1	TGTGCCAGTAGCCCTAGGACGGAAATGGGGCCCACTGAAGCTTTCTTT	CASSPRTEMGPTEAFF
.	.	TRBV7-3	TRBJ1-5	TGTGCCAGCAGCTTATCGAGCAATCAGCCCCAGCATTTT	CASSLSSNQPQHF
TRBD2	.	TRBV3-1/TRBV3-2	TRBJ2-7	TGTGCCAGCAGTGGGACTAGCGGGGGTTACGAGCAGTACTTC	CASSGTSGGYEQYF
.	.	TRBV12-3/TRBV12-4	TRBJ1-2	TGTGCCAGCAGTTTTCGGGTTGGCTACACCTTC	CASSFRVGYTF
TRBD1	.	TRBV11-2	TRBJ2-2	TGTGCCAGCAGCAAACCGGGACAGGGAACCGGGGAGCTGTTTTTT	CASSKPGQGTGELFF
TRBD2	.	TRBV7-2	TRBJ2-1	TGTGCCAGCAGCTCCCGAGCGGGGTACAATGAGCAGTTCTTC	CASSSRAGYNEQFF
.	once	TRBV11-3	TRBJ2-1	TGTGCCAGCAGCCCTACGGGGGCCTACAATGAGCAGTTCTTC	CASSPTGAYNEQFF
.	.	TRBV2	TRBJ1-2	TGTGCCAGCAGCTTAGGCAGTAGTAACTATGGCTACACCTTC	CASSLGSSNYGYTF
.	once	TRBV27	TRBJ1-1	TGTGCCAGCAGTTTGAACAGGGTCGCTGAAGCTTTCTTT	CASSLNRVAEAFF
.	.	TRBV30	TRBJ1-5	TGTGCCTGGAGGGTTCAGCGGACAGCCCTCAATCAGCCCCAGCATTTT	CAWRVQRTALNQPQHF
TRBD2	.	TRBV11-3	TRBJ2-2	TGTGCCAGCAGCTTAATGGGGGGGAGCACCGGGGAGCTGTTTTTT	CASSLMGGSTGELFF
.	few	TRBV5-1	TRBJ2-7	TGCGCCAGCCGACGGGCGGGGCAATACGAGCAGTACTTC	CASRRAGQYEQYF
.	once	TRBV2	TRBJ1-5	TGTGCCAGCAGGGGGACCGGACTGGTGAATCAGCCCCAGCATTTT	CASRGTGLVNQPQHF
.	.	TRBV21-1	TRBJ2-4	TGTGCCAGCAGCAAAGAGGCCAAAAACATTCAGTACTTC	CASSKEAKNIQYF
.	.	TRBV7-2	TRBJ2-2	TGTGCCAGCAGCTTCACGAACACCGGGGAGCTGTTTTTT	CASSFTNTGELFF
TRBD1	.	TRBV7-9	TRBJ1-1	TGTGCCAGCAGCTCTTGGGACAGGGAGGGAGCTTTCTTT	CASSSWDREGAFF
.	.	TRBV28	TRBJ1-4	TGTGCCAGCAGTTTTAATAGGGGGATTGCAGTTGAAAAACTGTTTTTT	CASSFNRGIAVEKLFF
.	few	TRBV19	TRBJ1-5	TGTGCCAGTAGTGTCTGGGGGAGCGGCAATCAGCCCCAGCATTTT	CASSVWGSGNQPQHF
.	.	TRBV9	TRBJ2-1	TGTGCCAGCAGCGTAGCTACTTCCGGGAATGAGCAGTTCTTC	CASSVATSGNEQFF
TRBD2	few	TRBV3-1/TRBV3-2	TRBJ2-2	TGTGCCAGCAGCCAAGTTGGAGGGACTAGCGGGGGGGCCGGGGAGCTGTTTTTT	CASSQVGGTSGGAGELFF
TRBD2	.	TRBV9	TRBJ2-1	TGTGCCAGCAGCCCCGGGGGTAGCGGGGGCCTTTCCTACAATGAGCAGTTCTTC	CASSPGGSGGLSYNEQFF
TRBD1	.	TRBV6-5	TRBJ1-2	TGTGCCAGCAGTTCGTCTCCAGGGGGCTTGTATGGCTACACCTTC	CASSSSPGGLYGYTF
TRBD1	.	TRBV10-2	TRBJ1-5	TGCGCCAGCAGGGTAACCGGGACAGGGCATCAGCCCCAGCATTTT	CASRVTGTGHQPQHF
.	.	TRBV9	TRBJ2-3	TGTGCCAGCAGCGTAAGGCAGGGGAGCACAGATACGCAGTATTTT	CASSVRQGSTDTQYF
.	.	TRBV29-1	TRBJ1-4	TGCAGCGTTTTGCTCACCCTGAAGGCTGAAAAACTGTTTTTT	CSVLLTLKAEKLFF
TRBD1	.	TRBV4-1	TRBJ2-7	TGCGCCAGCAGCCAAAGGGGGCTTCCCTACGAGCAGTACTTC	CASSQRGLPYEQYF
.	.	TRBV4-3	TRBJ1-1	TGCGCCAGCAGCCAACGTGGGAACACTGAAGCTTTCTTT	CASSQRGNTEAFF
.	.	TRBV7-8	TRBJ2-5	TGTGCCAGCGGAAGACTGCAAGAGACCCAGTACTTC	CASGRLQETQYF